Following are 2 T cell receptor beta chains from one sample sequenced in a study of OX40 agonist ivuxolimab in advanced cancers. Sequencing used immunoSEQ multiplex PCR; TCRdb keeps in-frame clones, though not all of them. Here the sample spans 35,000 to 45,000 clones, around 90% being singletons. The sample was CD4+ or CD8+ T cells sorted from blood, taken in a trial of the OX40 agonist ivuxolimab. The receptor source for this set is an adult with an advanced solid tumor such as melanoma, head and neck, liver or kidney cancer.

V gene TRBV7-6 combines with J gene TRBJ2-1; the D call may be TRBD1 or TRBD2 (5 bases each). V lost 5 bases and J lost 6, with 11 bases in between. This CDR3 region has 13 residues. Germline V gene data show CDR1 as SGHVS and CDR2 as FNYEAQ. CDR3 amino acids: CASSPGTLNEQFF. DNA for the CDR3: TGTGCCAGCAGCCCGGGGACCCTCAATGAGCAGTTCTTC. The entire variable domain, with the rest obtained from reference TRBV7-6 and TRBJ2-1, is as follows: GAGVSQSPRYKVTKRGQDVALRCDPISGHVSLYWYRQALGQGPEFLTYFNYEAQQDKSGLPNDRFSAERPEGSISTLTIQRTEQRDSAMYRCASSPGTLNEQFFGPGTRLTVL.

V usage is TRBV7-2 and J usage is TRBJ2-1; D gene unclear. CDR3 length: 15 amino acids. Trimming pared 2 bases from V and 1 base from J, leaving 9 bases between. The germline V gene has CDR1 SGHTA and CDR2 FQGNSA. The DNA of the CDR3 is TGTGCCAGCAGCTTATCCGGCGAGTCCTACAATGAGCAGTTCTTC. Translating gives CASSLSGESYNEQFF. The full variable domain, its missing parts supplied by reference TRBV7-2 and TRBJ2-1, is GAGVSQSPSNKVTEKGKDVELRCDPISGHTALYWYRQSLGQGLEFLIYFQGNSAPDKSGLPSDRFSAERTGGSVSTLTIQRTQQEDSAVYLCASSLSGESYNEQFFGPGTRLTVL.